This entry features one T cell receptor (beta chain) sequence. Germline CDR1 and CDR2: SGDLS and YYNGEE. This CDR3 region has 16 residues. V was cut by 1 base and J by 4 bases, with 18 bases left in between. The sample is drawn from a study of CD8 T cells in Susac syndrome. When the RNA was reverse transcribed, random hexamers were used with an input of about 0.5 to 1 ug. TCRdb reprocessed the immunoSEQ multiplex PCR reads via MiXCR and lists one record per CDR3 protein. Of fewer than 250,000 distinct CDR3 sequences in the sample, about 90% were seen once. The specimen was CD8+ T cells from PBMCs. This clonotype was obtained from a human donor with multiple sclerosis. J is TRBJ2-7 and V is TRBV9, with a tentative D call TRBD2 (6 bases). Here the CDR3 reads CASSVSRERNPYEQYF. CDR3 nucleotide sequence: TGTGCCAGCAGCGTAAGCCGGGAGAGAAACCCTTACGAGCAGTACTTC. The entire variable domain, with the rest obtained from reference TRBV9 and TRBJ2-7, is as follows: DSGVTQTPKHLITATGQRVTLRCSPRSGDLSVYWYQQSLDQGLQFLIQYYNGEERAKGNILERFSAQQFPDLHSELNLSSLELGDSALYFCASSVSRERNPYEQYFGPGTRLTVT.